This record looks at one T cell receptor beta chain sequence and its context. The target antigen is unknown. Roughly 0.5 to 1 ug RNA was reverse transcribed with random hexamers. By means of immunoSEQ multiplex PCR, TCR beta CDR3 spanning 54 Vbeta and 13 Jbeta underwent amplification. TCRdb recomputed calls from the immunoSEQ multiplex PCR reads with MiXCR, one row per CDR3 protein. The sample records under 350,000 distinct CDR3 sequences, 92% being singletons. The data were obtained in a study of CD8 T cells in Susac syndrome. General study points: Regarding the TCR sequencing and HLA analysis, the study admitted that a relatively small number of individuals were involved.

The CDR3 covers 11 residues. The germline CDR1 and CDR2 sequences are SNHLY and FYNNEI. Trimming left V 6 bases short and J 13 bases short, with 13 bases between. The patients serving as multiple sclerosis controls were treatment-naive. They had stable or active relapsing-remitting disease and fulfilled revised McDonald criteria. TEMRA cells were FACS-enriched, and CD8+ and CD4+ T cells were isolated negatively. This TCR was sampled from a human donor with multiple sclerosis. The rearrangement joins TRBV2 to TRBJ2-1; D tentatively reads TRBD1 or TRBD2 (5 bases each). Specimen: CD4+ T cells from PBMCs. CDR3 in DNA: TGTGCCAGCAGACATCCGGGACCTCAGTTCTTC. It yields the protein CASRHPGPQFF.